Listed here are 17 T cell receptor beta chains from one sample, sequenced in a study of blood T cell repertoires in COVID-19. TCRdb's copy holds only in-frame clones and misses some; the assay was immunoSEQ multiplex PCR. This sample has around 100,000 clones, with around four fifths found just once. The sequenced sample was peripheral blood. These receptors were taken from a man aged 40-55 years with active or convalescent COVID-19.

V gene TRBV24-1 combines with J gene TRBJ2-1; TRBD1 matches 8 bases. The germline gives CDR1 KGHDR, CDR2 SFDVKD. The CDR3 runs 15 residues. V lost 4 bases, J lost 9 bases, and 10 bases stayed unmatched. Here the CDR3 reads CATSEAGQGAVEQFF. The CDR3 nucleotides are TGTGCCACCAGTGAGGCGGGGCAGGGGGCAGTTGAGCAGTTCTTC.

The chain has TRBV19 and TRBJ1-1, with 9 nucleotides matching TRBD1. J was trimmed by 3 bases and V by 4 bases; bases with no gene match: 6. Germline V gene sequence: CDR1 LNHDA, CDR2 SQIVND (reference sequence). This CDR3 region has 15 residues. In DNA, the CDR3 is TGTGCCAGTAGTAAAACAGGGGGCGCGGACACTGAAGCTTTCTTT. As protein: CASSKTGGADTEAFF.

The chain combines TRBV30 with TRBJ1-1; D not certain. V gave up 1 base and J gave up 4 bases, with 10 bases separating them. The CDR3 covers 13 residues. Germline CDR1 reads GTSNPN; CDR2 reads SVGIG (reference sequence). The CDR3 is CAWSGRGRTEAFF. The CDR3 nucleotides read TGTGCCTGGAGTGGAAGAGGGCGCACTGAAGCTTTCTTT.

The chain couples TRBV5-1 to TRBJ1-6, with 10 bases matching TRBD1. V shed 5 bases, J shed 10 bases, and the junction held 6 bases outside the gene matches. The CDR3 totals 14 residues. From germline, CDR1 is SGHRS and CDR2 YFSETQ. CDR3 nucleotide sequence: TGCGCCAGCAGTCCGGGACAGGGGAACTCACCCCTCCACTTT. It is translated as CASSPGQGNSPLHF.

This clone was found once. The rearrangement links TRBV5-4 to TRBJ2-1; 11 bases agree with TRBD1. The CDR3 runs to 15 residues. Germline V gene lookup returns CDR1 SGHNT and CDR2 YYREEE (reference sequence). The V and J ends lost 4 bases and 8 bases, in that order; junction bases with no gene match: 8. The CDR3 spells CASSAPGQGEYEQFF. The CDR3 nucleotides are TGTGCCAGCAGCGCCCCGGGACAGGGGGAGTATGAGCAGTTCTTC.

The count of this clone is one. V and J are TRBV3-1 (or the pseudogene TRBV3-2) and TRBJ2-5, with D maybe TRBD2 (6 bases). This CDR3 has 14 amino acids. Trimming stripped 1 base from V and 11 bases from J, with 17 bases between. Germline assignment: CDR1 LGHDT and CDR2 YNNKEL (reference sequence). The CDR3 loop reads CASSQGDSKAKQYF. The CDR3 DNA sequence: TGTGCCAGCAGCCAAGGGGACTCCAAAGCCAAACAGTACTTC.

The chain is built from TRBV3-1 (or the pseudogene TRBV3-2) and TRBJ2-2, with D possibly matching TRBD2 (6 bases). CDR3 length: 16 amino acids. CDR1 is LGHDT and CDR2 is YNNKEL in the germline V gene (reference sequence). Trimming took off 1 base at V and 3 bases at J, with 12 bases between the two ends. The CDR3 spells CASSQVGRGDTGELFF. In DNA, the CDR3 is TGTGCCAGCAGCCAAGTGGGGCGGGGTGACACCGGGGAGCTGTTTTTT.

The rearrangement joins TRBV7-9 to TRBJ2-7, with TRBD1 matching over 10 bases. The junction had 7 bases not matched to a gene; V was cut back by 3 bases and J by 2 bases. Germline V gene sequence: CDR1 SEHNR, CDR2 FQNEAQ (reference sequence). The CDR3 has 16 amino acids. The DNA for the CDR3 is TGTGCCAGCAGCTTTCCGCAGACAGGGGGCCCCTACGAGCAGTACTTC. Its protein is CASSFPQTGGPYEQYF.

This clone was seen a few times. This sequence joins TRBV6-2 or TRBV6-3 and TRBJ1-6, with 8 bases matching TRBD1. The CDR3 sequence is 14 residues long. The germline V gene has CDR1 MNHEY and CDR2 SVGEGT. V lost 6 bases and J lost 6; bases outside the gene matches: 4. CDR3 coding DNA: TGTGCCAGCAGCCGGACAGGGATTAATTCACCCCTCCACTTT. Translating it yields CASSRTGINSPLHF.

The CDR3 nucleotides are TGTGCCAGCACCCGGACAGGGGGCTCTGGAAACACCATATATTTT. Amino acids: CASTRTGGSGNTIYF. This chain uses TRBV6-5 with TRBJ1-3; 10 bases are a match to TRBD1. The CDR3 has 15 amino acids. Germline CDR1 is MNHEY and CDR2 is SVGAGI. V lost 7 bases, J lost 0 bases, and 3 bases stayed unmatched.

The gene calls are TRBV5-1 and TRBJ2-3; 7 bases map to TRBD1. This CDR3 comprises 15 residues. Looked up from germline, CDR1 is SGHRS and CDR2 is YFSETQ. J gave up 2 bases and V 4 bases, and 7 bases lay outside the gene matches. The CDR3 region is CASSPGQPTTDTQYF. CDR3 nucleotide sequence: TGCGCCAGCAGCCCGGGACAGCCAACCACAGATACGCAGTATTTT.

The chain employs TRBV12-3 or TRBV12-4 and TRBJ2-2, with 7 bases fitting TRBD1. V lost 4 bases to trimming and J lost 11 bases; unmatched junction nucleotides: 7. There are 13 residues in the CDR3. CDR3 DNA: TGTGCCAGCAGTTCCCATGACAGGGCAGAGCTGTTTTTT. Its translation is CASSSHDRAELFF.

This clone has a handful of counts. The chain joins TRBV12-3 or TRBV12-4 to TRBJ2-2, with 8 bases matching TRBD1. With 10 bases clipped from V and 5 bases from J, the junction kept 3 bases outside the gene matches. The CDR3 spans 12 residues. For the CDR3, the DNA is TGTGCCACCCACAGGGGGACCGGGGAGCTGTTTTTT. Encoded protein: CATHRGTGELFF.

This chain links TRBV5-1 with TRBJ2-7, with 12 bases identical to TRBD2. In germline, CDR1 is SGHRS, CDR2 YFSETQ. V was pared by 4 bases and J by 2 bases, with 4 bases of the junction left unmatched. The CDR3 loop spans 15 amino acids. The CDR3 DNA reads as TGCGCCAGCAGCCAACTAGCGGGGGGTCCCTACGAGCAGTACTTC. It specifies CASSQLAGGPYEQYF.

The chain joins TRBV18 to TRBJ1-1; D call uncertain. The CDR3 runs 16 residues. Germline CDR1 KGHSH, CDR2 LQKENI. Trimming took 3 bases from V and 1 from J, leaving 15 bases between them. The CDR3 nucleotides read TGTGCCAGCTCACCCCTGTCCTCCCTCTCGAACACTGAAGCTTTCTTT. It specifies CASSPLSSLSNTEAFF. Looking up the rest from reference TRBV18 and TRBJ1-1 gives the full variable domain: NAGVMQNPRHLVRRRGQEARLRCSPMKGHSHVYWYRQLPEEGLKFMVYLQKENIIDESGMPKERFSAEFPKEGPSILRIQQVVRGDSAAYFCASSPLSSLSNTEAFFGQGTRLTVV.

The chain couples TRBV18 to TRBJ2-3, with 7 bases that match TRBD2. The CDR3 totals 13 residues. Germline V gene sequence: CDR1 KGHSH, CDR2 LQKENI. The V and J ends lost 9 bases and 5 bases, in that order; junction bases with no gene match: 8. The DNA for the CDR3 is TGTGCCAGTTGCAGCGGGATGATAGATACGCAGTATTTT. Protein sequence: CASCSGMIDTQYF. Full variable domain (missing parts from reference TRBV18 and TRBJ2-3): NAGVMQNPRHLVRRRGQEARLRCSPMKGHSHVYWYRQLPEEGLKFMVYLQKENIIDESGMPKERFSAEFPKEGPSILRIQQVVRGDSAAYFCASCSGMIDTQYFGPGTRLTVL.

The chain employs TRBV6-2 or TRBV6-3 and TRBJ2-3; 8 bases match TRBD2. The CDR3 is 18 residues long. Trimming cost V 2 bases and J 1 base; bases outside gene matches: 11. Germline values: CDR1 MNHEY, CDR2 SVGEGT. CDR3 nucleotide sequence: TGTGCCAGCAGTTACAGTAGCGGGGTTACCCTAGGCACAGATACGCAGTATTTT. Its translation: CASSYSSGVTLGTDTQYF.